The TCR beta chain described here comes from a study of shared clonotypes between healthy human individuals. Some clones are missing from TCRdb's copy, which holds only in-frame ones; the method was immunoSEQ multiplex PCR. There are roughly 650,000 clones in the sample; 95% to 97% occur only once, and approximately 0.1% lies in the top ten. CD45RO negativity and positive selection for CCR7 defined naive CD8 cells, a population that excluded terminally differentiated effector memory CD45RA+ cells. This sequence was found in a woman under 40 in good health. Material: naive CD8+ T cells sorted from blood.

The DNA for the CDR3 is TGCGCCAGCAGCGCTCGACAGGGGGAGACCCAGTACTTC. Its translation is CASSARQGETQYF. This sequence joins TRBV4-1 and TRBJ2-5, with 8 positions matching TRBD1. With 5 bases clipped from V and 5 bases from J, the junction kept 4 bases outside the gene matches. Germline values: CDR1 MGHRA, CDR2 YSYEKL. The CDR3 contains 13 residues.